What follows describes a single TCR beta chain. The target antigen is unknown. In germline, CDR1 is MGHRA, CDR2 YSYEKL. Trimming took 5 bases from V and 7 from J, leaving 15 bases between them. The CDR3 sequence is 14 residues long. TCRdb reprocessed the reads via MiXCR and lists one record per CDR3 protein. In the table there are 900,000 to 950,000 distinct CDR3 sequences, less than 35% of which are singletons. This specimen belongs to a study of T cell repertoires in cytomegalovirus infection. Study outcomes and limitations: Identification of carriers of CMV plus the relevant HLA was performed using cumulative public TCR beta family frequency.

The rearrangement joins TRBV4-1 to TRBJ1-5, with a weak D call TRBD1 (6 bases). This sequence originates from a human donor in good health (CMV status not recorded). Some clones in this sample may be carry-over from other donors' samples. The starting material was cultured CD8+ T cells from PBMCs, obtained from culture after CMV antigen stimulation. The CDR3, as DNA: TGCGCCAGCAGCGAAACAGGGTTGGCCCAGCCCCAGCATTTT. It translates to CASSETGLAQPQHF.